This TCR beta chain comes out of a study of molecular identifiers for immune sequencing clone quantification. TCRdb reanalysed the PCR reads using MiXCR and keeps one entry per CDR3 protein. This sample has approximately 500,000 distinct CDR3 sequences, with around 23% found just once. Study results and limitations: Highly expanded clones may be undercounted when identical TCR molecules share barcodes. Effector cells had over 99% of their molecules in clones above 20 RNA copies, while naive cells had under 1%.

Comments on this clonotype: The antigen is undetermined.

The CDR3 has 15 residues. Trimming left V 2 bases short and J 3 bases short, with 8 bases between. The germline gives CDR1 MNHEY, CDR2 SMNVEV (reference sequence). The TCR sequence derives from a human donor in good health. Some libraries in this study had Jurkat cell RNA spiked in. Material: naive CD8+ T cells from blood, with Jurkat cell RNA spiked in. Subset described: FACS-sorted CD8+CD4-CCR7+CD45RA+ naive T cells. The chain combines TRBV27 with TRBJ1-6; D ambiguous. This CDR3 reads CASSLSVLYNSPLHF. CDR3 coding DNA: TGTGCCAGCAGTTTAAGTGTTCTCTATAATTCACCCCTCCACTTT.